Reported below is one T cell receptor (beta chain). As processed by the authors: How many nucleated cells were present was estimated from reference gene primer amplification. Assay used: immunoSEQ multiplex PCR; TCRdb lists only in-frame clones, some missing. V and J calls plus clone size are reproduced from that table; the DNA served to infer D and trimming. The profile shows fewer than 90,000 clones, roughly 86% of them singletons. This specimen belongs to a study of blood T cell repertoires in COVID-19. Study information: The samples span acute and convalescent COVID-19 from the United States, Italy and Spain. PBMCs, B-cell-depleted T cells, or T cells were the source of the cDNA or gDNA that made up the material.

The CDR3 is 14 residues long. V lost 5 bases, J lost 6 bases, and 2 bases stayed unmatched. The germline gives CDR1 SNHLY, CDR2 FYNNEI. The receptor's source is a man aged 70-80 years with acute or convalescent COVID-19. The chain has TRBV2 and TRBJ1-6; 9 bases match TRBD1. The specimen was peripheral blood. The CDR3 DNA reads TGTGCCAGCAGTTTGACAGGGGGTAATTCACCCCTCCACTTT. Protein: CASSLTGGNSPLHF.